This T cell receptor (beta chain) was documented in a study of T cell repertoires in cytomegalovirus infection. From the reads, TCRdb called clonotypes with MiXCR, one entry per CDR3 protein. The sample lists hundreds of thousands of distinct CDR3 sequences; 30% to 35% were seen once. V gave up 5 bases and J gave up 2 bases; unmatched junction bases: 4. Germline V gives CDR1 MDHEN, CDR2 SYDVKM. The CDR3 extends over 15 amino acids. Study-level findings and limits: Dominant in the ex vivo response were TCR beta clonotypes restricted by HLA-C and specific for CMV.

The sample holds a few counts of this clonotype. Antigen: not known. The V gene is TRBV28, the J gene TRBJ2-3; 10 bases are shared with TRBD2. The sequencing used cultured CD8+ T cells from PBMCs, collected from culture after CMV antigen stimulation. The clonotype comes from a human donor in good health (CMV status not recorded). Some clones in this sample may be carry-over from other donors' samples. In DNA, the CDR3 is TGTGCCAGCAGTCAAGGACTAGCGGACACAGATACGCAGTATTTT. Protein: CASSQGLADTDTQYF.